The entry that follows covers one TCR beta chain sequence. Its matching antigen is unknown. TCRdb keeps only in-frame clones here, not all; method: immunoSEQ multiplex PCR. The repertoire includes 15,000 to 20,000 clones, more than 65% of them detected once, and about 25% sits in the top ten. CDR3 length: 21 residues. Germline CDR1 reads MGHRA; CDR2 reads YSYEKL. V lost 1 base, J lost 0 bases, and 15 bases stayed unmatched. This specimen belongs to a study of T cells in tumors after PD-1 blockade. At the level of the study: Blood samples averaged 113,528 templates (range about 22,000-260,000) and roughly 39,000 unique clonotypes. Study-wide results and caveats: Blood contained about 43% of the tumor's TCR clonotypes.

This chain joins TRBV4-1 and TRBJ2-5, with 12 bases matching TRBD1. Material: PBMCs, obtained after anti-PD-1 therapy. The receptor was isolated from a human donor with advanced basal cell or squamous cell carcinoma (not recorded which). The CDR3 DNA sequence: TGCGCCAGCAGCCAAGGTGCGGGACAGGGGGCTCAGGGGGTTAACCAAGAGACCCAGTACTTC. Amino acid sequence: CASSQGAGQGAQGVNQETQYF.